These 18 T cell receptor beta chains were all obtained from the same sample, sequenced in a study of post-analysis software for immune sequencing data. The library was made from cDNA and included unique molecular identifiers. From the PCR reads, TCRdb called clonotypes with MiXCR, one entry per CDR3 protein. The table records 150,000 to 200,000 distinct CDR3 sequences, roughly 40% of them present only once. The sample was blood, taken after autologous hematopoietic stem cell transplantation. Receptors were obtained from a girl aged 10 to 17 with multiple sclerosis.

This clonotype showed up just a few times. The chain links TRBV20-1 to TRBJ2-3; 16 positions match TRBD2. The CDR3 is 18 amino acids. V shed 1 base, J shed 2 bases, and the junction held 6 bases outside the gene matches. Germline CDR1 DFQATT, CDR2 SNEGSKA (reference sequence). CDR3 in amino acids: CSARGGLAGGRVTDTQYF. As DNA, the CDR3 is TGCAGTGCTAGAGGGGGACTAGCGGGAGGGCGGGTCACAGATACGCAGTATTTT.

There are many counts of this clonotype. The chain uses TRBV13 and TRBJ2-5, with 11 bases that match TRBD2. CDR1 PRHDT and CDR2 FYEKMQ come from the germline V gene (reference sequence). The CDR3 length is 15 residues. After removal of 5 bases from V and 3 bases from J, the junction contained 5 bases not matched to a gene. CDR3 in DNA: TGTGCCAGCAGCCAAACGGGACTAGCGGAAGAGACCCAGTACTTC. This sequence encodes CASSQTGLAEETQYF.

The gene calls are TRBV7-9 and TRBJ2-7; 9 bases are shared with TRBD1. With V trimmed by 5 bases and J by 3 bases, 5 bases remained unmatched. This CDR3 comprises 14 residues. Germline-derived CDR1 and CDR2 are SEHNR and FQNEAQ (reference sequence). In nucleotides, the CDR3 is TGTGCCAGCAGCCCCCGGGACAGGGACTACGAGCAGTACTTC. Translation gives CASSPRDRDYEQYF.

The CDR3 DNA reads as TGTGCCAGCAGTGCCCTACCCTTAGAGAGCCCCGAGCAGTTCTTC. The encoded protein is CASSALPLESPEQFF. The V gene is TRBV6-2 or TRBV6-3, the J gene TRBJ2-1; D is ambiguous. V lost 5 bases to trimming and J lost 10 bases, with 21 bases between them. The CDR3 covers 15 residues. Germline V gene lookup returns CDR1 MNHEY and CDR2 SVGEGT.

J is TRBJ1-6 and V is TRBV14; D ambiguous. Trimming left V 4 bases short and J 6 bases short, with 7 bases between. The CDR3 runs to 13 residues. Germline CDR1 reads SGHDN; CDR2 reads FVKESK. CDR3 DNA: TGTGCCAGCAGCCTTCGGACTAATTCACCCCTCCACTTT. It translates to CASSLRTNSPLHF. The full variable domain, in which reference TRBV14 and TRBJ1-6 provide the parts outside the CDR3, is EAGVTQFPSHSVIEKGQTVTLRCDPISGHDNLYWYRRVMGKEIKFLLHFVKESKQDESGMPNNRFLAERTGGTYSTLKVQPAELEDSGVYFCASSLRTNSPLHFGNGTRLTVT.

This clonotype was found a few times. The gene calls are TRBV2 and TRBJ2-1; D remains ambiguous. Germline V lookup: CDR1 SNHLY, CDR2 FYNNEI. CDR3 length equals 13 residues. Trimming removed 6 bases from V and 7 bases from J, with 13 bases in between. CDR3 nucleotides: TGTGCCAGCAGGACCCCGGGTCGGAATGAGCAGTTCTTC. It translates to CASRTPGRNEQFF.

The V gene is TRBV7-3, the J gene TRBJ2-3; unclear D gene. The CDR3 has 15 amino acids. Germline-derived CDR1 and CDR2 are SGHTA and FQGTGA. V was clipped by 1 base and J by 3 bases, with 11 bases between them. In DNA form, the CDR3 reads TGTGCCAGCAGCTTAATGGCAGGATCTACAGATACGCAGTATTTT. Amino acid sequence: CASSLMAGSTDTQYF.

The chain couples TRBV7-2 to TRBJ1-6; TRBD1 matches 7 bases. J lost 4 bases, V lost 4 bases, and 7 bases had no gene match. This CDR3 comprises 16 residues. In germline, CDR1 is SGHTA, CDR2 FQGNSA. The CDR3 sequence is CASSSGTVVYNSPLHF. CDR3 nucleotides: TGTGCCAGCAGCTCGGGGACAGTAGTTTATAATTCACCCCTCCACTTT.

This clonotype occurred many times. The chain is built from TRBV5-1 and TRBJ2-3; 9 nucleotides align to TRBD2. V gave up 0 bases and J gave up 5 bases; unmatched junction bases: 13. This CDR3 spans 18 amino acids. Germline values: CDR1 SGHRS, CDR2 YFSETQ. CDR3 in DNA: TGCGCCAGCAGCTTGGCCTTTAGCGGGAGATCCTGGGGAGATACGCAGTATTTT. Its protein product is CASSLAFSGRSWGDTQYF.

As concerns this clonotype: Given a much more abundant clone one base away, this may be a read error. The V gene is TRBV6-5, the J gene TRBJ2-1; tentatively, D is TRBD1 or TRBD2 (6 bases each). Germline V gene sequence: CDR1 MNHEY, CDR2 SVGAGI. CDR3 size: 16 residues. CDR3 DNA: TGTGCCAGCAGCCTAGGGGGACTCAGCTCCTACAATGGGCAGTTCTTC. Protein product: CASSLGGLSSYNGQFF.

The rearrangement joins TRBV7-9 to TRBJ2-1, with D tentatively TRBD1 (6 bases). This CDR3 has 13 amino acids. Germline values: CDR1 SEHNR, CDR2 FQNEAQ (reference sequence). V gave up 5 bases and J gave up 6 bases, with 11 bases separating them. Here the CDR3 reads CASSPPDSNEQFF. DNA for the CDR3: TGTGCCAGCAGCCCACCGGACAGCAATGAGCAGTTCTTC.

The chain recombines TRBV20-1 with TRBJ2-7, with D uncertain. This CDR3 is 11 amino acids long. V was cut by 3 bases and J by 5 bases, with 8 bases left in between. Germline lookup yields CDR1 DFQATT and CDR2 SNEGSKA (reference sequence). CDR3 in amino acids: CSASVNHEQYF. In DNA form, the CDR3 reads TGCAGTGCTAGTGTGAACCACGAGCAGTACTTC.

The V and J genes are TRBV6-5 and TRBJ1-2; a weak D match, TRBD1 (6 bases). Germline V gene data show CDR1 as MNHEY and CDR2 as SVGAGI. CDR3 length: 15 residues. V was clipped by 6 bases and J by 4 bases, with 18 bases between them. This CDR3 reads CASSRQSTGPYGYTF. The CDR3 coding sequence is TGTGCCAGCAGCCGCCAATCGACAGGACCCTATGGCTACACCTTC.

The chain joins TRBV12-3 or TRBV12-4 to TRBJ2-7; 13 bases match TRBD2. CDR3 length: 15 residues. Trimming cost V 5 bases and J 7 bases; bases outside gene matches: 8. CDR3 nucleotide sequence: TGTGCCAGCAGTCCAGGGACTAGCGGGAACTGGGAGCAGTACTTC. Protein: CASSPGTSGNWEQYF.

This clonotype occurred once. The chain joins TRBV5-1 to TRBJ2-3, with D possibly TRBD2 on 6 matching bases. The CDR3 is 13 amino acids. Germline CDR1 reads SGHRS; CDR2 reads YFSETQ. Between the trimmed V and J ends, which lost 4 bases and 7 bases, there was a span of 13 bases. DNA of the CDR3: TGCGCCAGCAGCGGAGAACTAGCAAATACGCAGTATTTT. Its protein product is CASSGELANTQYF.

This clonotype was picked up a small number of times. The CDR3: CSVEKYGYTF. In nucleotides, the CDR3 is TGCAGCGTTGAAAAATATGGCTACACCTTC. The chain uses TRBV29-1 and TRBJ1-2; D is unclear. Trimming removed 2 bases from V and 5 bases from J, with 3 bases in between. This CDR3 region has 10 residues. CDR1 is SQVTM and CDR2 is ANQGSEA in the germline V gene.

In this sample, this clonotype turned up a few times. An end of the junction differs from the germline gene, which may be a read error. This chain joins TRBV3-1 and TRBJ2-3, with TRBD1 as a possible D gene (6 bases). The germline CDR1 and CDR2 sequences are LGHDT and YNNKEL (reference sequence). The CDR3 sequence is 11 residues long. CDR3 region: CASTEGDMQYF. In nucleotides, the CDR3 is TGTGCCAGCACCGAGGGGGATATGCAGTATTTT.

This chain connects TRBV6-4 to TRBJ2-3; D is ambiguous. The CDR3 has 13 residues. Germline V gene sequence: CDR1 MRHNA, CDR2 SNTAGT. The V end was cut by 0 bases, the J end by 2 bases, with 3 bases between. The CDR3 region has the DNA TGTGCCAGCAGTGACTCCGCCACAGATACGCAGTATTTT. Protein: CASSDSATDTQYF.